This TCR beta chain emerged from a study of blood T cell repertoires in COVID-19. Study as a whole: The United States, Italy and Spain supplied acute and convalescent COVID-19 samples. PBMCs, B-cell-depleted T cells, or T cells were the source of the cDNA or gDNA that made up the material.

In the authors' workflow: How many nucleated cells were present was estimated from reference gene primer amplification. The protocol was immunoSEQ multiplex PCR, while the TCRdb copy is restricted to in-frame clones and leaves out a portion. The V and J calls and clone size were taken over from that table, and D and trimming were inferred from the DNA. Here the sample spans 53,000 or so clones, around 90% being singletons. V lost 4 bases and J 2 bases, leaving 15 bases between the germline ends. The CDR3 is 16 residues long. Germline V gives CDR1 LNHDA, CDR2 SQIVND (reference sequence). The source material was peripheral blood. This receptor was taken from an older man with acute or convalescent COVID-19. V and J are TRBV19 and TRBJ1-5; D might be TRBD1 (5 bases). The CDR3 region is CASSKVSGGGNQPQHF. The DNA for the CDR3 is TGTGCCAGTAGTAAGGTATCCGGGGGAGGCAATCAGCCCCAGCATTTT.